The 25 T cell receptor beta chains below were found in one sample sequenced in a study of neurological immune-mediated disorders. TCRdb re-analysed the 5' RACE reads in MiXCR, keeping a single row per CDR3 protein. The data contain about 92,000 distinct CDR3 sequences, 3% to 4.5% of them singletons. The sample taken for sequencing was PBMCs. The receptors come from a woman aged 45-59 years with multiple sclerosis.

The table lists this clonotype with many counts. This sequence joins TRBV2 and TRBJ1-6; 9 nucleotides match TRBD1. The J segment lost 7 bases and the V segment lost 6 bases, leaving 4 bases of the junction unmatched. The CDR3 runs 14 residues. Looked up from germline, CDR1 is SNHLY and CDR2 is FYNNEI. In DNA form, the CDR3 reads TGTGCCAGCAGGTCGGGGACAGGGAATTCACCCCTCCACTTT. This translates into CASRSGTGNSPLHF.

Many counts were recorded for this clonotype. The chain couples TRBV7-2 to TRBJ2-7; D ambiguous. This CDR3 is 14 amino acids long. In germline, CDR1 is SGHTA, CDR2 FQGNSA. The V and J ends lost 5 bases and 2 bases respectively, with 13 bases between them. Here the CDR3 reads CASSPHPVPYEQYF. The CDR3 DNA reads as TGTGCCAGCAGCCCCCACCCGGTACCCTACGAGCAGTACTTC.

This clonotype was counted ten times or more. The DNA for the CDR3 is TGTGCCACCAGTGATTTGCTAATTACAACGAACACCGGGGAGCTGTTTTTT. Translating gives CATSDLLITTNTGELFF. V and J are TRBV24-1 and TRBJ2-2; D unresolved. Between the trimmed V and J ends, which lost 0 bases and 0 bases, there was a span of 10 bases. The CDR3 is 17 residues long. Germline values: CDR1 KGHDR, CDR2 SFDVKD.

This sequence joins TRBV7-2 and TRBJ2-3; TRBD2 aligns across 8 bases. The ends lost 1 base at V and 4 bases at J; junction bases unmatched: 4. The CDR3 is 15 amino acids. CDR1 and CDR2 (germline): SGHTA, FQGNSA. The CDR3 loop reads CASSLVGTSADTQYF. The CDR3 DNA follows: TGTGCCAGCAGCTTAGTAGGGACTAGTGCAGATACGCAGTATTTT.

This clonotype was seen ten or more times. The chain carries TRBV20-1 and TRBJ2-3, with D possibly being TRBD1 or TRBD2 (5 bases each). Germline CDR1 DFQATT, CDR2 SNEGSKA (reference sequence). The V gene lost 7 bases and the J gene lost 6 bases, with 14 bases spanning the gap. The length of the CDR3 is 12 residues. The CDR3 sequence is CSDIGADDTQYF. The CDR3 DNA is TGCAGTGACATCGGGGCGGACGATACGCAGTATTTT.

This clonotype was seen at least ten times. This rearrangement joins TRBV6-2 or TRBV6-3 to TRBJ2-3, with 7 bases identical to TRBD2. V lost 8 bases, J lost 2 bases, and 13 bases stayed unmatched. The germline CDR1 and CDR2 sequences are MNHEY and SVGEGT. This CDR3 has 16 residues. The CDR3 region has the DNA TGTGCCAGCTCGGGAGGCCGCGGGGGACTCACAGATACGCAGTATTTT. Residues: CASSGGRGGLTDTQYF.

At least ten counts were recorded for this clonotype. This sequence joins TRBV5-1 and TRBJ2-7; D is undetermined. Germline values: CDR1 SGHRS, CDR2 YFSETQ. The germline V and J ends were trimmed by 6 bases and 4 bases, with 14 bases remaining between them. The CDR3 contains 13 residues. The chain's CDR3 is CASTAPPQYEQYF. CDR3 nucleotides: TGCGCCAGCACCGCGCCCCCACAATACGAGCAGTACTTC.

This clonotype was found many times. A read error may produce the germline difference seen at one junction end. J is TRBJ1-5 and V is TRBV10-3, with 7 bases identical to TRBD1. The CDR3 runs to 14 residues. The germline gives CDR1 ENHRY, CDR2 SYGVKD. CDR3 protein: CAISEGGGKQPQHF. DNA for the CDR3: TGTGCCATCAGTGAAGGAGGGGGCAAGCAGCCCCAGCATTTT.

At least ten counts were recorded for this clonotype. The rearrangement links TRBV7-2 to TRBJ2-3; TRBD2 matches 9 bases. The CDR3 has 18 amino acids. Unmatched junction bases numbered 11, after V lost 1 base and J lost 3 bases. The germline CDR1 and CDR2 sequences are SGHTA and FQGNSA. This CDR3 is CASSLVRRGGRSTDTQYF. CDR3 coding DNA: TGTGCCAGCAGCTTAGTACGGCGGGGGGGCCGTTCAACAGATACGCAGTATTTT.

This clonotype was picked up a small number of times. The V call is TRBV7-2, the J call TRBJ1-3; possible D gene TRBD1, 6 bases. Germline assignment: CDR1 SGHTA and CDR2 FQGNSA. V was trimmed by 4 bases and J by 3 bases, leaving 13 bases between them. This CDR3 spans 15 amino acids. CDR3 DNA: TGTGCCAGCAGCTACAGGGCAAATATTGGAAACACCATATATTTT. Residues: CASSYRANIGNTIYF. The variable domain in full, completed from reference TRBV7-2 and TRBJ1-3, reads GAGVSQSPSNKVTEKGKDVELRCDPISGHTALYWYRQSLGQGLEFLIYFQGNSAPDKSGLPSDRFSAERTGGSVSTLTIQRTQQEDSAVYLCASSYRANIGNTIYFGEGSWLTVV.

This clonotype was seen many times. The rearrangement links TRBV20-1 to TRBJ2-1, with D possibly TRBD2 on 6 matching bases. From germline, CDR1 is DFQATT and CDR2 SNEGSKA (reference sequence). The length of the CDR3 is 14 residues. V gave up 6 bases and J gave up 10 bases, with 22 bases separating them. CDR3 sequence reads: CSAKTVSGASEQFF. CDR3 DNA: TGCAGTGCCAAGACAGTTAGCGGTGCATCGGAGCAGTTCTTC.

This clonotype was counted at least ten times. The chain has TRBV7-6 and TRBJ1-1, with D unclear. CDR3 length: 14 residues. Per the germline V gene, CDR1 is SGHVS and CDR2 is FNYEAQ. The V end lost 1 base, the J end lost 0 bases, and 6 bases lay between the germline ends. The CDR3 DNA reads as TGTGCCAGCAGCTTAGAGGGCCTGAACACTGAAGCTTTCTTT. Translation: CASSLEGLNTEAFF.

This clonotype has a count of ten or more. V usage is TRBV7-6 and J usage is TRBJ2-5; possibly TRBD1 for D (5 bases). The CDR3 covers 16 residues. The V gene's germline CDR1 is SGHVS and CDR2 FNYEAQ. Trimming shortened V by 1 base and J by 2 bases, and 14 bases separated the two germline ends. This CDR3 reads CASSLDRLGRQETQYF. The CDR3 region has the DNA TGTGCCAGCAGCTTAGACAGGTTAGGAAGACAAGAGACCCAGTACTTC. Full variable domain (outside the CDR3, taken from reference TRBV7-6 and TRBJ2-5): GAGVSQSPRYKVTKRGQDVALRCDPISGHVSLYWYRQALGQGPEFLTYFNYEAQQDKSGLPNDRFSAERPEGSISTLTIQRTEQRDSAMYRCASSLDRLGRQETQYFGPGTRLLVL.

This clonotype has just a few counts. This chain joins TRBV5-5 and TRBJ2-7, with D uncertain. The V and J ends lost 3 bases and 6 bases respectively, with 7 bases between them. The CDR3 has 11 residues. The V gene's germline CDR1 is SGHKS and CDR2 YYEKEE (reference sequence). CDR3 DNA: TGTGCCAGCAGCTCTATGCTCGAGCAGTACTTC. Its translation is CASSSMLEQYF.

This clonotype was detected many times. The chain carries TRBV7-2 and TRBJ2-3; a weak D match, TRBD1 (5 bases). Germline V gene sequence: CDR1 SGHTA, CDR2 FQGNSA. Trimming pared 7 bases from V and 4 bases from J, leaving 15 bases between. The CDR3 has 14 residues. CDR3 loop: CASTTPWGADTQYF. The CDR3 DNA reads TGTGCCAGCACCACCCCGTGGGGCGCAGATACGCAGTATTTT.

This clonotype has a count of ten or more. J is TRBJ2-5 and V is TRBV20-1, with D possibly being TRBD1 or TRBD2 (5 bases each). The CDR3 covers 15 residues. Germline values: CDR1 DFQATT, CDR2 SNEGSKA (reference sequence). V was shortened by 2 bases and J by 4 bases, with 17 bases between the two germline ends. The CDR3: CSARKGREERETQYF. DNA for the CDR3: TGCAGTGCTAGAAAGGGGAGAGAGGAGCGAGAGACCCAGTACTTC.

This clonotype was found many times. CDR3 bases: TGCGCCAGCAGCCTACTTGCCGGGACAGGGTCCCACGAGCAGTACTTC. Amino acid sequence: CASSLLAGTGSHEQYF. This chain connects TRBV4-3 to TRBJ2-7, with 9 bases matching TRBD1. The CDR3 is 16 residues long. Trimming at V came to 4 bases and at J to 5 bases, leaving 12 bases not matched to a gene. Per germline, CDR1 LGHNA and CDR2 YSLEER.

This clonotype was counted at least ten times. The V and J genes are TRBV9 and TRBJ2-2; TRBD2 matches at 9 bases. The CDR3 has 19 residues. V trimming: 3 bases; J trimming: 4 bases; junction bases outside the gene matches: 16. The germline V gene encodes CDR1 SGDLS and CDR2 YYNGEE. This CDR3 is CASSAPPTPSGGITGELFF. CDR3 sequence (DNA): TGTGCCAGCAGCGCCCCCCCAACTCCGAGCGGGGGGATCACCGGGGAGCTGTTTTTT. Drawing the rest from reference TRBV9 and TRBJ2-2, the complete variable domain is DSGVTQTPKHLITATGQRVTLRCSPRSGDLSVYWYQQSLDQGLQFLIQYYNGEERAKGNILERFSAQQFPDLHSELNLSSLELGDSALYFCASSAPPTPSGGITGELFFGEGSRLTVL.

There are a few counts of this clonotype. This may come from a read error, since a much larger clone is one base off. J is TRBJ2-6 and V is TRBV7-6; D possibly corresponds to TRBD1 (5 bases). This CDR3 comprises 16 residues. Germline CDR1 is SGHVS and CDR2 is FNYEAQ. The CDR3 DNA reads TGTGCCAGCAGCGGCAGGACCCTCTCTGGGGCCAAAGTCCTGACTTTC. Amino acids: CASSGRTLSGAKVLTF.

This clonotype was seen only a few times. This may arise from a read error, as a much more abundant clone is one base away. This chain uses TRBV9 with TRBJ2-7, with D uncertain. The CDR3 sequence is 14 residues long. V lost 0 bases, J lost 2 bases, and 9 bases lay in between. Germline CDR1 SGDLS, CDR2 YYNGEE. CDR3 amino acids: CASSVAKGTYEQYF. The CDR3 nucleotides read TGTGCCAGCAGCGTAGCTAAGGGAACCTACGAGCAGTACTTC.

This clonotype appeared many times. The rearrangement joins TRBV20-1 to TRBJ2-5, with 8 nucleotides matching TRBD1. J was trimmed by 2 bases and V by 3 bases; bases with no gene match: 2. Germline CDR1 and CDR2: DFQATT and SNEGSKA (reference sequence). CDR3 length: 13 amino acids. CDR3 loop: CSARDRVQETQYF. The CDR3 bases are TGCAGTGCTAGGGACAGGGTGCAAGAGACCCAGTACTTC.

This clonotype was picked up a small number of times. Being one base from a much bigger clone, this may be a read error. The chain joins TRBV29-1 to TRBJ1-2; D not certain. The CDR3 contains 13 residues. The V end was cut by 4 bases, the J end by 4 bases, with 13 bases between. CDR1 SQVTM and CDR2 ANQGSEA come from the germline V gene. The CDR3 DNA is TGCAGCGTTGCCCTAAAGGGTGTCTATGGCTACACCTTC. This translates into CSVALKGVYGYTF.

This clonotype was found many times. The chain links TRBV11-2 to TRBJ2-5; D is unresolved. The V end lost 1 base, the J end lost 2 bases, and 14 bases lay between the germline ends. Germline-derived CDR1 and CDR2 are SGHAT and FQNNGV. CDR3 length: 16 amino acids. The CDR3: CASSLVWGRRQETQYF. The CDR3 nucleotides read TGTGCCAGCAGCTTAGTTTGGGGAAGGAGACAAGAGACCCAGTACTTC.

Note on this clonotype: A much larger clone lies one base from this, so it may be a read error. The chain carries TRBV6-5 and TRBJ1-2; TRBD1 might be the D (5 bases). V was trimmed by 6 bases and J by 6 bases, leaving 14 bases between them. Germline assignment: CDR1 MNHEY and CDR2 SVGAGI. This CDR3 contains 13 residues. The CDR3 sequence: CASRIDKGHGYTF. The CDR3 coding sequence is TGTGCCAGCAGGATAGACAAGGGGCATGGCTACACCTTC.

This clonotype was seen many times. This chain joins TRBV9 and TRBJ2-7; no clear D. Trimming removed 0 bases from V and 3 bases from J, with 7 bases in between. CDR3 size: 13 residues. The germline CDR1 and CDR2 sequences are SGDLS and YYNGEE. As DNA, the CDR3 is TGTGCCAGCAGCGTAGTGGAAGGCTACGAGCAGTACTTC. It specifies CASSVVEGYEQYF.